This TCR beta chain emerged from a study of T-cell reconstitution after alpha-beta-depleted transplantation in children. The CDR3 spans 16 residues. The V gene end was trimmed by 5 bases and the J gene end by 2 bases; junction bases not matched to a gene: 6. Unique molecular identifiers were used to barcode this TCRbeta library. MiXCR, run by TCRdb on the PCR reads, gives a single entry per CDR3 protein. Of roughly 300,000 distinct CDR3 sequences in the sample, about a tenth were seen once. This chain joins TRBV12-3 or TRBV12-4 and TRBJ2-2; 9 nucleotides match TRBD1. This sample comprised PBMCs from the stem cell graft donor, obtained from the stem cell graft. This TCR came from a human donor who donated a stem cell graft to a child with SCID. The CDR3 nucleotides are TGTGCCAGCAGTAAACAGGGGGCTCTTAACACCGGGGAGCTGTTTTTT. Translated, it gives CASSKQGALNTGELFF.